One TCR beta chain is described in this entry. Its antigen specificity is not known. Base qualities were left out, and no much larger clone turns up one base away. The data belong to a study of cytomegalovirus exposure and HLA in healthy donors (dated by TCRdb to 2016 to 2017). Regarding the complete study: An earlier analysis of some 600 of the donors reported under 300 Gb of sequence data and approximately 120 million unique TCR beta sequences obtained from roughly 180 million T cells. Rather than using new phenotypic data, the later analysis identified candidate immune exposures from TCR beta sequences and from how often those sequences occurred across donors. About five DR-DQ haplotypes were treated as single units for association and clustering because of strong linkage in the cohort. All discovery cohort repertoires had been generated using a single sequencing platform. Class I and class II HLA loci were covered by the typing at four-digit resolution. A later genetic analysis took genome-wide SNP genotypes for about 55% of the roughly 670 donors and used that subset as a discovery cohort. A later analysis re-analyzed previously published TCR beta repertoires from 550 to 700 donors and added high-resolution HLA genotyping to study TCR occurrence patterns. Roughly 300 gigabases of sequencing data and 70 million to 85 million unique TCR sequences were included in an early release covering under 650 HLA-typed donors. Across 300 to 500 genotyped donors of the cohort, an average of approximately 240,000 unique TCR beta nucleotide sequences per donor were sequenced, and 15% to 20% of those sequences were non-productive. High-throughput TCR immunosequencing, statistical association of individual TCRs with disease status, and machine learning were combined to predict cytomegalovirus infection status. The aim of the study was to test whether cataloging public T cell receptors could identify signatures of past pathogen exposure. Alongside the repertoire data, information on donor age, sex, ethnicity and CMV serostatus was compiled. In addition to the first cohort of 666 subjects, a separate validation cohort of 120 different subjects was used. To decide whether each TCR beta V gene segment behaved as functional or pseudogenic, an earlier analysis of some 600 of the donors relied on high-throughput TCR beta sequencing. The T cell repertoires of 670 or so subjects were profiled by immunosequencing and related to cytomegalovirus serostatus. Typing coverage varied by locus: roughly 629-630 donors for A, B, C, DRB1 and DQB1; more than 500 for DQA1; more than 600 for DPA1; fewer than 480 for DPB1. Among the roughly 400 genotyped donors, approximately 76% belonged to the genetic ancestry cluster associated with self-reported Caucasian donors. General conclusions and limits of the study: A cluster of highly shared sequence variants was judged likely to represent a technical artifact of the sequencing pipeline. Sequencing depth was assumed to be roughly uniform across donors in the presence/absence analyses, though that assumption may not hold. It was suggested by the authors that the approach could potentially be generalized to other disease states and immunological phenotypes. Because counts were too low, around 18 rarely observed V segments, including chromosome 9 orphons, were left out of the earlier analysis of 500 to 750 of the donors. Linkage disequilibrium might explain the correlated functional status among segregating V segments, but an unknown experimental factor could not be excluded. A further reported finding was that TCR beta sequences accurately predicted the HLA-A and HLA-B alleles for most subjects in the first cohort. The cohort was sequenced for TCR beta chains only, and without alpha or paired-chain data the features that could be detected were limited. For the cohort, immune exposure information was limited to CMV serostatus. In a later analysis, TCR association rates were found to vary across HLA loci, with the most associated TCRs seen for DRB1 alleles and the fewest for HLA-C alleles. HLA typing was unavailable for some donors at each locus, so association tests used only the typed subset. In a later analysis, HLA-associated TCR beta chains showed more clonal expansion and lower generation probabilities than non-associated chains that were equally common. Some IMGT-functional V segments, including TRBV6-2 and TRBV6-3, could not be distinguished by the 87-base-pair reads and were therefore excluded. A later analysis found that most CMV-associated TCR beta chains appeared HLA-restricted, with HLA associations seemingly driven largely by CMV exposure. The classifier was reported to diagnose cytomegalovirus status with high specificity and sensitivity in both the original cohort and the validation cohort. A later genetic analysis associated a missense DCLRE1C variant with V-gene and J-gene trimming of TCR beta chains, and an independent cohort replicated the association. Three of the identified cytomegalovirus-associated TCR beta chains were confirmed in vitro to be specific for cytomegalovirus antigens. In a later genetic analysis, fewer N-insertions in productive TCRs were reported among donors in an Asian-associated ancestry cluster than the roughly 700-donor mean. Most TCR sequences were seen in very few donors, while some public TCRs were found in many individuals. The study gave a list of some 150 TCR beta chains associated with cytomegalovirus. In an earlier analysis of approximately 590 of the donors, most TCR beta V segments appeared in productive rearrangements about 87% or about 30% of the time, broadly matching IMGT annotations. At a false discovery rate of 0.05, a later analysis linked under 20,000 TCR beta sequences to specific HLA alleles. When HLA alleles, especially DR and DQ, strongly co-occurred, TCR associations were difficult to assign to individual alleles. Several of the top co-occurrence clusters appeared to be linked to parvovirus B19, influenza, CMV and Epstein-Barr virus, according to a later analysis.

Its CDR3 holds 17 amino acids, cysteine through phenylalanine. The read is trimmed to its CDR3 DNA, 51 bases read in frame from base 1. From V the trimming removes 6 bases and from J it removes 5 bases, while the gene matches leave 17 bases of the junction unaccounted for. CDR1 SGHRS and CDR2 YFSETQ were looked up in the germline V gene. Library creation used the immunoSEQ multiplex PCR assay. For the multiplex PCR, a mixture combining 60 forward primers for TCR Vbeta segments and 13 reverse primers for TCR Jbeta segments was used. The CDR3 region of rearranged TCR beta genes was amplified from genomic DNA with a multiplex PCR assay. The Illumina HiSeq System was used to sequence the amplified TCR beta libraries as 87-base-pair reads. The authors' pipeline ran thus. Across the 670 or so repertoires, a later analysis counted around 80 million unique TCR beta chains, some 11 million of which were shared by at least two donors. To remove PCR and sequencing errors, raw reads were error-corrected and collapsed into unique sequences using a nearest-neighbor algorithm that merged closely related sequences. CDR3 sequences were aligned to IMGT reference sequences to assign V, D and J gene segments. For a sequence to be retained, a match of at least six nucleotides to both a V gene segment and a J gene segment was required. Rearrangements were called productive when the CDR3 lacked stop codons and stayed in frame with V and J; all others were non-productive. CDR3 was defined by IMGT convention, running from the second conserved V-encoded cysteine to the conserved J-encoded phenylalanine. Sequences without an unambiguous match to a single V gene segment were excluded from the earlier analysis of several hundred of the donors. In an earlier analysis of approximately 610 of the donors, V segments were called functional above 56.7% productive rearrangements and were called segregating when the between-donor standard deviation exceeded 5%. A statistical classification framework was built for diagnosing cytomegalovirus status from the catalog of TCR beta chain sequences. In a later analysis, V and J genes were assigned by comparing TCR nucleotide sequences against IMGT/GENE-DB human TR gene sequences. In a later analysis, CDR3 sequences and most-parsimonious VDJ recombination scenarios were assigned using the TCRdist pipeline. In a later analysis, each TCR beta chain was defined by its CDR3 amino acid sequence together with its V-gene family, and reads without a unique V-gene family were excluded. As a way to deal with suspected cross-contamination and a sequencing artifact, a later analysis dropped approximately 570 nucleotide sequences that were highly shared and had low generation probability. A later analysis calculated a clonal expansion index for each public chain from normalized within-repertoire ranks of inferred template counts. Generation probabilities in a later analysis came from a VDJ recombination model fitted to out-of-frame rearrangements, and those results were checked against IGoR. Hypergeometric tests were used in a later analysis to score TCR-TCR, TCR-HLA and TCR-CMV co-occurrence, with a repertoire-size bias correction applied to the TCR pairs. A later analysis estimated false discovery rates by permuting HLA or CMV assignments 20 times. In a later analysis, co-occurring TCRs were grouped using DBSCAN, with TCRdist sequence similarity added in when clustering inside HLA-allele-positive subsets. Repertoires with fewer than 30,000 or more than 120,000 public chains were left out of co-occurrence clustering, as were a handful of repertoires with anomalous nucleotide sharing. Entries here come from immuneACCESS through TCRdb and include only in-frame sequences with V and J called. Some clones fail to appear in such tables; in the studies checked, an unresolved V gene covers under half of the shortfall, and the cause of the remainder is unknown. V, J and clone size were drawn from that table, and D and trimming were deduced from the DNA. The table for this sample lists more than 150,000 clones; roughly 80% of them were counted only once. In total, the top ten clones hold roughly 0.75% of the sample.

The cohort comprised fewer than 750 healthy bone marrow donors. At the time of sampling, every cohort member was nominally healthy, though immune exposures that went unrecorded were likely present. The donor tested CMV seronegative, placing the donor among the 350 or so seronegative members of the cohort. A peripheral blood sample was provided by each donor, and peripheral blood mononuclear cells were used for TCR beta sequencing. The Qiagen DNeasy Blood Extraction Kit was used to extract genomic DNA from the blood cell samples. Specimen: PBMCs. The TCR originated in a woman aged 18-29 years in good health and CMV-seronegative. The sequence is built from TRBV5-1 and TRBJ2-1; TRBD2 matches 7 bases in the middle. The DNA sequence reads TGCGCCAGCACCAGAGAAAGCGGGGAGATTCTTAACAATGAGCAGTTCTTC. Its protein product is CASTRESGEILNNEQFF.